The T cell receptor (beta chain) under discussion was sequenced for a study of post-analysis software for immune sequencing data. Study in general: Multiple sclerosis in the patients followed relapsing-remitting, secondary progressive and progressive-relapsing courses.

Points from the study as a whole: TRBV5-6, TRBV5-1 and TRBV20-1 were among 4 or 5 TRBV segments more frequent in patients than controls.

Worth noting for this clonotype: The antigen remains undetermined.

The authors incorporated unique molecular identifiers into the TCR beta cDNA libraries. When about 1 to 11 million T cells were used, they gave some 540,000 cDNA molecules. One entry per CDR3 protein, called by TCRdb with MiXCR from the PCR reads. Of a few hundred thousand distinct CDR3 sequences listed, 35% to 45% are singletons. Germline V gene sequence: CDR1 SGHTA, CDR2 FQGNSA. CDR3 size: 17 residues. Trimming cost V 1 base and J 1 base; bases outside gene matches: 9. The sequencing input was blood. This TCR was recovered from a girl aged 2 to 10 with multiple sclerosis. This chain joins TRBV7-2 and TRBJ2-5, with 7 bases fitting TRBD1. The CDR3 here is CASSLGTGRISQETQYF. CDR3 coding DNA: TGTGCCAGCAGCTTAGGGACAGGACGGATTAGCCAAGAGACCCAGTACTTC.